The 21 T cell receptor beta chains below all came from one sample that was sequenced in a study of blood T cell repertoires in COVID-19. The protocol was immunoSEQ multiplex PCR, while the TCRdb copy is restricted to in-frame clones and leaves out a portion. The sample has 97,000 or so clones, over 85% seen once. Sequencing was carried out using peripheral blood. The receptors were sampled from a woman in her fifties or sixties with COVID-19, enrolled during active disease.

This chain joins TRBV12-3 or TRBV12-4 and TRBJ1-2; D is unresolved. This CDR3 is built from 12 residues. V dropped 2 bases and J dropped 5 bases, with 6 bases sitting between them. The CDR3 loop reads CASSLWLYGYTF. The CDR3, as DNA: TGTGCCAGCAGTTTATGGCTGTATGGCTACACCTTC.

This clone was recorded once. The chain joins TRBV7-2 to TRBJ1-2; 8 bases are a match to TRBD1. From germline, CDR1 is SGHTA and CDR2 FQGNSA. With V trimmed by 3 bases and J by 1 base, 4 bases remained unmatched. The CDR3 is 15 residues long. CDR3 region: CASSFRQGINYGYTF. The CDR3 nucleotides are TGTGCCAGCAGCTTCAGACAGGGGATTAACTATGGCTACACCTTC.

V is TRBV10-3 and J is TRBJ2-2; D call uncertain. The CDR3 consists of 12 residues. The V gene's germline CDR1 is ENHRY and CDR2 SYGVKD. V was shortened by 4 bases and J by 8 bases, with 8 bases between the two germline ends. The DNA for the CDR3 is TGTGCCATCAGTGGGGCGAGAGGGGAGCTGTTTTTT. Translation: CAISGARGELFF.

The chain links TRBV5-1 to TRBJ1-5, with TRBD1 matching over 10 bases. V dropped 3 bases and J dropped 5; count of bases not matched to a gene: 5. Per the germline V gene, CDR1 is SGHRS and CDR2 is YFSETQ. There are 15 residues in the CDR3. CDR3 region: CASSWGQGSHQPQHF. Written as DNA, the CDR3 is TGCGCCAGCAGCTGGGGACAGGGGTCCCATCAGCCCCAGCATTTT.

This chain uses TRBV27 with TRBJ1-4; possible D gene TRBD1, 5 bases. The CDR3 runs 14 residues. V lost 4 bases to trimming and J lost 6 bases, with 12 bases between them. The germline CDR1 and CDR2 sequences are MNHEY and SMNVEV (reference sequence). For the CDR3, the DNA is TGTGCCAGCAGTTCCGGGACTGGGGATGAAAAACTGTTTTTT. It specifies CASSSGTGDEKLFF.

This chain uses TRBV30 with TRBJ2-1; TRBD1 matches at 8 bases. J was trimmed by 3 bases and V by 3 bases; bases with no gene match: 4. This CDR3 comprises 14 residues. CDR1 is GTSNPN, CDR2 SVGIG, per germline (reference sequence). This chain's CDR3 is CAWRDRASYNEQFF. The CDR3 DNA reads as TGTGCCTGGAGGGACAGGGCAAGCTACAATGAGCAGTTCTTC.

The chain uses TRBV30 and TRBJ2-7; maybe TRBD1 (6 bases). This CDR3 region has 17 residues. V lost 1 base and J lost 2, with 21 bases in between. The germline V gene has CDR1 GTSNPN and CDR2 SVGIG (reference sequence). The CDR3 DNA sequence: TGTGCCTGGAGTGAACAGGGACACCAGATCCATACCTACGAGCAGTACTTC. Protein sequence: CAWSEQGHQIHTYEQYF. Combining the CDR3 with reference TRBV30 and TRBJ2-7 gives the whole variable domain SQTIHQWPATLVQPVGSPLSLECTVEGTSNPNLYWYRQAAGRGLQLLFYSVGIGQISSEVPQNLSASRPQDRQFILSSKKLLLSDSGFYLCAWSEQGHQIHTYEQYFGPGTRLTVT.

This clone was counted once. Here the CDR3 reads CASSGGEDQPQHF. The CDR3 nucleotides are TGTGCCAGCAGCGGAGGTGAGGATCAGCCCCAGCATTTT. J is TRBJ1-5 and V is TRBV13, with D unresolved. The V gene lost 5 bases and the J gene lost 5 bases, with 10 bases spanning the gap. This CDR3 spans 13 amino acids. Germline V lookup: CDR1 PRHDT, CDR2 FYEKMQ (reference sequence).

The count of this clone is one. The chain links TRBV7-2 to TRBJ1-2, with 8 bases fitting TRBD1. Per the germline V gene, CDR1 is SGHTA and CDR2 is FQGNSA. The CDR3 runs 14 residues. V was pared by 5 bases and J by 4 bases, with 6 bases of the junction left unmatched. The CDR3 loop is CASSLRDRFYGYTF. The DNA of the CDR3 is TGTGCCAGCAGCCTCCGGGACAGGTTCTATGGCTACACCTTC.

DNA of the CDR3: TGTGCCAGCAGTGATGTACAGGGTGGAGTCAATTCACCCCTCCACTTT. The encoded protein is CASSDVQGGVNSPLHF. The V and J genes are TRBV2 and TRBJ1-6, with a tentative D call TRBD1 (6 bases). V was trimmed by 3 bases and J by 7 bases, leaving 16 bases between them. Germline V gene sequence: CDR1 SNHLY, CDR2 FYNNEI. The length of the CDR3 is 16 residues.

DNA for the CDR3: TGCGCCAGCAGCTTGATGGGGGCAATTAGTGGTGAAGCTTTCTTT. Residues: CASSLMGAISGEAFF. The J gene is TRBJ1-1, the V gene TRBV5-1, with a weak D call TRBD1 (6 bases). Trimming took 1 base from V and 7 from J, leaving 17 bases between them. This CDR3 spans 15 amino acids. Germline V gene data show CDR1 as SGHRS and CDR2 as YFSETQ.

The chain uses TRBV10-3 and TRBJ1-2, with 8 positions matching TRBD1. The CDR3 extends over 13 amino acids. CDR1 and CDR2 from the germline V gene are ENHRY and SYGVKD. Germline trimming cut 6 bases from V and 6 bases from J; bases unmatched to any gene: 6. The CDR3 coding sequence is TGTGCCATCAGCCCGGACAGGGTAAATGGCTACACCTTC. Its translation is CAISPDRVNGYTF.

The chain links TRBV2 to TRBJ1-5; weak D call: TRBD1 (6 bases). The V end lost 5 bases, the J end lost 1 base, and 12 bases lay between the germline ends. From germline, CDR1 is SNHLY and CDR2 FYNNEI. CDR3 length: 15 amino acids. CDR3 DNA sequence: TGTGCCAGCAGTCAGGGGCCGGGGAGCAATCAGCCCCAGCATTTT. This sequence encodes CASSQGPGSNQPQHF.

The chain recombines TRBV5-1 with TRBJ2-3; 7 bases are shared with TRBD1. CDR1 SGHRS and CDR2 YFSETQ come from the germline V gene. The ends lost 5 bases at V and 0 bases at J; junction bases unmatched: 6. This CDR3 region has 15 residues. The CDR3 reads CASRRRGQSTDTQYF. DNA for the CDR3: TGCGCCAGCAGAAGAAGGGGGCAAAGCACAGATACGCAGTATTTT.

The chain combines TRBV5-5 with TRBJ1-3; TRBD1 matches at 10 bases. V shed 6 bases and J 4 bases; nucleotides not matched to a gene: 16. The CDR3 loop spans 18 amino acids. Germline V gene lookup returns CDR1 SGHKS and CDR2 YYEKEE (reference sequence). The CDR3 loop is CASTYRTGGSSYGNTIYF. The DNA for the CDR3 is TGTGCCAGCACCTACAGGACAGGGGGTTCTTCTTACGGAAACACCATATATTTT.

V and J are TRBV7-9 and TRBJ1-2; tentatively, D is TRBD1 (5 bases). The germline gives CDR1 SEHNR, CDR2 FQNEAQ (reference sequence). CDR3 length: 15 amino acids. Trimming took off 1 base at V and 2 bases at J, with 11 bases between the two ends. CDR3 sequence reads: CASSLGGAQNYGYTF. CDR3 DNA: TGTGCCAGCAGCTTAGGTGGGGCTCAAAACTATGGCTACACCTTC.

The chain couples TRBV19 to TRBJ2-2; 7 bases fit TRBD1. Germline values: CDR1 LNHDA, CDR2 SQIVND (reference sequence). The trim removed 11 bases at V and 1 base at J, leaving 7 bases unmatched. This CDR3 region has 14 residues. CDR3 region: CAGRQGGNTGELFF. CDR3 nucleotides: TGTGCCGGGAGACAGGGCGGGAACACCGGGGAGCTGTTTTTT.

This chain links TRBV4-1 with TRBJ2-7, with 7 bases matching TRBD2. Unmatched junction bases numbered 9, after V lost 4 bases and J lost 3 bases. This CDR3 region has 15 residues. Germline assignment: CDR1 MGHRA and CDR2 YSYEKL. CDR3 amino acids: CASSLEAGRDYEQYF. In DNA form, the CDR3 reads TGCGCCAGCAGCCTAGAAGCGGGGAGAGACTACGAGCAGTACTTC.

The chain's CDR3 is CASSMGRITEAFF. The CDR3 DNA follows: TGTGCCAGTAGTATGGGCAGGATCACTGAAGCTTTCTTT. The chain couples TRBV19 to TRBJ1-1; D is uncertain. V was pared by 3 bases and J by 4 bases, with 9 bases between. The germline V gene has CDR1 LNHDA and CDR2 SQIVND (reference sequence). This CDR3 region has 13 residues.

The chain joins TRBV28 to TRBJ1-2; D might be TRBD1 (5 bases). This CDR3 is 13 amino acids long. V was clipped by 7 bases and J by 4 bases, with 13 bases between them. Germline V gives CDR1 MDHEN, CDR2 SYDVKM. The CDR3 protein is CASKGQGTYGYTF. The DNA for the CDR3 is TGTGCCAGCAAGGGCCAGGGAACCTATGGCTACACCTTC.

The chain combines TRBV30 with TRBJ2-1; 12 bases align to TRBD2. The CDR3 sequence is 18 residues long. The V and J ends lost 8 bases and 0 bases, in that order; junction bases with no gene match: 14. Germline V CDR1 and CDR2: GTSNPN, SVGIG (reference sequence). CDR3 DNA sequence: TGTGCCATACGGCCGCGACTAGCGGGGGTGAGCTCCTACAATGAGCAGTTCTTC. It codes for CAIRPRLAGVSSYNEQFF.